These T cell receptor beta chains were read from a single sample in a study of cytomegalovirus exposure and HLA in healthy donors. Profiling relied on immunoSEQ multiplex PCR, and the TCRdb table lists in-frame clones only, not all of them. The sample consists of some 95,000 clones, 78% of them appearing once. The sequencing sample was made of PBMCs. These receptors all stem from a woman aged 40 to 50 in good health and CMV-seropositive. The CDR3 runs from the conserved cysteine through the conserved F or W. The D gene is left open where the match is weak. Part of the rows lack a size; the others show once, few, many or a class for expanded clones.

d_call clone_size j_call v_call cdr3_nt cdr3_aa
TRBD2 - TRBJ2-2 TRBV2 TGTGCCAGCAGAGAACTAGCGACCACCGGGGAGCTGTTTTTT CASRELATTGELFF
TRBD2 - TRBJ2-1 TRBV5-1 TGCGCCAGCAGCACATATGGGACTAGCGTCTTGAATGAGCAGTTCTTC CASSTYGTSVLNEQFF
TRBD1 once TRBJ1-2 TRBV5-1 TGCGCCAGCAGCGAGCCGGGACAGGCGTTCTATGGCTACACCTTC CASSEPGQAFYGYTF
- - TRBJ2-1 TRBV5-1 TGCGCCAGCAGCTTGGCAGCGGATGAGCAGTTCTTC CASSLAADEQFF
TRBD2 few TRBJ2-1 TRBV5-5 TGTGCCAGCAGGAAACCGGGACTAGCGGGATTTTGGGACAATGAGCAGTTCTTC CASRKPGLAGFWDNEQFF
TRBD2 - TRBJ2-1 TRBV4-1 TGCGCCAGCAGCCAACGGGGAGGGAGGGGCGAGCGGGAGCAGTTCTTC CASSQRGGRGEREQFF
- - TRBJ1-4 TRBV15 TGTGCCACCAGCAGAGTATCGGGTGAAAAACTGTTTTTT CATSRVSGEKLFF
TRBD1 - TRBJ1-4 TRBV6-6 TGTGCCAGCAAACAGGGGAATGAAAAACTGTTTTTT CASKQGNEKLFF
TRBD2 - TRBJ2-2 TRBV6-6 TGTGCCAGCACCGCTAGCGGAACGAACACCGGGGAGCTGTTTTTT CASTASGTNTGELFF
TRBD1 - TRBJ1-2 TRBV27 TGTGCCAGCAGTGATATTACAGGGGTGGATGGCTACACCTTC CASSDITGVDGYTF
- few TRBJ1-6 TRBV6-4 TGTGCCAGCAGTGAAACGACATCAAATTCACCCCTCCACTTT CASSETTSNSPLHF
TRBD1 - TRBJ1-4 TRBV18 TGTGCCAGCTCACGGGACAGGGGAACTAATGAAAAACTGTTTTTT CASSRDRGTNEKLFF
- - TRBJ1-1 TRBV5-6 TGTGCCAGCAGCTTGGGGCTATTCTCGCGAGGTGAAGCTTTCTTT CASSLGLFSRGEAFF
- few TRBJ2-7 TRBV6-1 TGTGCCAGCAGTGAGGCGGACAGCTCCTACGAGCAGTACTTC CASSEADSSYEQYF
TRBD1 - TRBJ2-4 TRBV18 TGTGCCAGCTCACCAAAGACAGGGGTCCAAAACATTCAGTACTTC CASSPKTGVQNIQYF
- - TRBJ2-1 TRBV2 TGTGCCAGCAGCATGGACTACCAAAATGAGCAGTTCTTC CASSMDYQNEQFF
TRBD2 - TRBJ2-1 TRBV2 TGTGCCAGCGGATTAGCGGGAGTTTACAATGAGCAGTTCTTC CASGLAGVYNEQFF
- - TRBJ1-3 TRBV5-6 TGTGCCAGTACATTTCGGACAGCAGTCTCTGGAAACACCATATATTTT CASTFRTAVSGNTIYF
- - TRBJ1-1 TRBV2 TGTGCCAGCAGTGCGTACTCGACAGTTGAGGCTGAAGCTTTCTTT CASSAYSTVEAEAFF
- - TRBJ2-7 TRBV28 TGTGCCAGCAGTATTAAGTGGCGGGCGGCCTACGAGCAGTACTTC CASSIKWRAAYEQYF
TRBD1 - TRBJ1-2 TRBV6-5 TGTGCCAGCAGTTACTTGGTGGACAGGGGGCAAGTCTACACCTTC CASSYLVDRGQVYTF
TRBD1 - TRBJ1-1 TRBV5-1 TGCGCCAGCAGCTTACTAGGGACAGGGGGCACTGAAGCTTTCTTT CASSLLGTGGTEAFF
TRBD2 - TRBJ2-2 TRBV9 TGTGCCAGCAGCGTAGTAGCGGGAGGCGCGGGGGAGCTGTTTTTT CASSVVAGGAGELFF
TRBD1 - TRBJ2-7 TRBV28 TGTGCCAGCAGTTCCGGGACAGCAACCTACGAGCAGTACTTC CASSSGTATYEQYF
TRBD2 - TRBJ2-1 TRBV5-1 TGCGCCAGCAGCGTTTCAGCGGGAGCGGGGTACAATGAGCAGTTCTTC CASSVSAGAGYNEQFF
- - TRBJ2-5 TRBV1 TGCACCAGCAGCCGACAGACCAACCAAGAGACCCAGTACTTC CTSSRQTNQETQYF
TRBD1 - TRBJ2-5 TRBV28 TGTGCCAGCAGAAATGACAGGGAGAGGCTCCAAGAGACCCAGTACTTC CASRNDRERLQETQYF
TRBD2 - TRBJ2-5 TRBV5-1 TGCGCCAGCAGCCCCCGGACTAGCGGAGAAGAGACCCAGTACTTC CASSPRTSGEETQYF
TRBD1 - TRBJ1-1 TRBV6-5 TGTGCCAGCAGCTCCAGACAGGGAGAAGCTTTCTTT CASSSRQGEAFF
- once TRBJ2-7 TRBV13 TGTGCCAGCAGCCCGGGACTTACCTACGAGCAGTACTTC CASSPGLTYEQYF
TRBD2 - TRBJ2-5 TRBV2 TGTGCCAGCAGTGAAGGCAATAGCGGGGGCCACCAAGAGACCCAGTACTTC CASSEGNSGGHQETQYF
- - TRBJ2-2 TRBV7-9 TGTGCCAGCAGCTTAGGGAGGGAGGCGAACACCGGGGAGCTGTTTTTT CASSLGREANTGELFF
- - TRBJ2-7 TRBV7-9 TGTGCCAGCAGCTTAGCGCGGGGGCCCCCCTACGAGCAGTACTTC CASSLARGPPYEQYF
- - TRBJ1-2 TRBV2 TGTGCCAGCAGTGTTAGAGAATTTAGCTTCAACTATGGCTACACCTTC CASSVREFSFNYGYTF
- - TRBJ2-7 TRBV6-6 TGTGCCAGCAGTCGAGTAGCACTGAGCTCCTACGAGCAGTACTTC CASSRVALSSYEQYF
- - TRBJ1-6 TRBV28 TGTGCCAGCAGTTCTCTTACGGAGGGTGATAATTCACCCCTCCACTTT CASSSLTEGDNSPLHF
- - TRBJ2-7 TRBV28 TGTGCCAGTGGGGGGTTCGGCTACGAGCAGTACTTC CASGGFGYEQYF
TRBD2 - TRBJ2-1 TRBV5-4 TGTGCCAGCAGCTTGCGGCGGGAGACTGGCAATGAGCAGTTCTTC CASSLRRETGNEQFF
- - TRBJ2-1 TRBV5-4 TGTGCCAGCAGCCTGGGGTCCGGGGGCTACAATGAGCAGTTCTTC CASSLGSGGYNEQFF
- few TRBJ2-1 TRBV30 TGTGCCTGGAGTGTATTTGAGCGCCGCTACAATGAGCAGTTCTTC CAWSVFERRYNEQFF
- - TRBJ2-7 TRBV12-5 TGTGCTAGTGGTTTAGTCGGGTACGAGCAGTACTTC CASGLVGYEQYF
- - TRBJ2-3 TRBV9 TGTGCCAGCAGGAGGACTACTTACGATACGCAGTATTTT CASRRTTYDTQYF
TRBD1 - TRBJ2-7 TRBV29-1 TGCAGCGTTGGCGGCACAGGGGGCTTTTACGAGCAGTACTTC CSVGGTGGFYEQYF
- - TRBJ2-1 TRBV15 TGTGCCACCAGCAGGGACGACAGCTCCTACAATGAGCAGTTCTTC CATSRDDSSYNEQFF
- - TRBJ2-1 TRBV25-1 TGTGCCAGCAGTGAAGCGGTTAGTGGGAATGAGCAGTTCTTC CASSEAVSGNEQFF